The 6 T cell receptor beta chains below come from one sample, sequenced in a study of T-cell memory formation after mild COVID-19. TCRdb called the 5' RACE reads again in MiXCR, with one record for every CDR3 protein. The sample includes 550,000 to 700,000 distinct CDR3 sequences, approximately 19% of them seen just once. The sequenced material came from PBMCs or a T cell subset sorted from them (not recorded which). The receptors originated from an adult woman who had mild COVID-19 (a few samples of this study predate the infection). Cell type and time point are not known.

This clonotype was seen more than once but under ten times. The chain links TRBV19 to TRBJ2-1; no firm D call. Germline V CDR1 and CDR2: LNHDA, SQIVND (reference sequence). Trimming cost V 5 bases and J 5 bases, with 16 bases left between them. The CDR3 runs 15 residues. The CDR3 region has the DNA TGTGCCAGTAGTCCCGGGCAGACTTCGAACAATGAGCAGTTCTTC. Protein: CASSPGQTSNNEQFF.

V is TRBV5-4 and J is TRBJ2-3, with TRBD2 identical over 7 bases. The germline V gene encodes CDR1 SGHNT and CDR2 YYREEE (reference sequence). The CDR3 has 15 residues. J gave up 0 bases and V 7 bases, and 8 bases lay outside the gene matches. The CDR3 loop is CASSQRGGSTDTQYF. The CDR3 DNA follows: TGTGCCAGCTCCCAGCGGGGAGGCAGCACAGATACGCAGTATTTT.

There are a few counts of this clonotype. CDR3 sequence: CATSGAGGGKNTQYF. The CDR3 coding sequence is TGTGCCACCAGTGGAGCAGGGGGTGGTAAGAATACGCAGTATTTT. The chain is built from TRBV24-1 and TRBJ2-3, with 7 bases matching TRBD1. The length of the CDR3 is 15 residues. Germline V lookup: CDR1 KGHDR, CDR2 SFDVKD. The ends lost 5 bases at V and 7 bases at J; junction bases unmatched: 11.

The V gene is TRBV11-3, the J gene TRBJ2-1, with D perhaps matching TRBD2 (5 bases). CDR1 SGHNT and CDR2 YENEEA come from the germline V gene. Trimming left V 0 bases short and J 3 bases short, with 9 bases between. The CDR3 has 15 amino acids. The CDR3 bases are TGTGCCAGCAGCTTAGATGAGAGGGACTACAATGAGCAGTTCTTC. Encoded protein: CASSLDERDYNEQFF.

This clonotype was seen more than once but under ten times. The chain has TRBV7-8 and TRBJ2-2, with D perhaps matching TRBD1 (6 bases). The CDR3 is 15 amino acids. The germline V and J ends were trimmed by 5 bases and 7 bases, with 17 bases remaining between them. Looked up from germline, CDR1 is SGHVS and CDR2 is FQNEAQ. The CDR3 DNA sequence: TGTGCCAGCAGCCAGGTTGGACAGAAAGACGGGGAGCTGTTTTTT. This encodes CASSQVGQKDGELFF.

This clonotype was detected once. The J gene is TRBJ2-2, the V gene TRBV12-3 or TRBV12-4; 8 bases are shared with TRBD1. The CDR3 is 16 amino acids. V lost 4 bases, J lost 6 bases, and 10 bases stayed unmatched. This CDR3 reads CASSSSPGGVAGELFF. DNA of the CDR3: TGTGCCAGCAGTTCTTCCCCAGGGGGCGTCGCCGGGGAGCTGTTTTTT.